This TCR beta chain was documented in a study of radiotherapy plus CTLA-4 blockade in lung cancer. Study background: There were objective responses in 18% of patients, and around 31% had disease control.

The protocol was immunoSEQ multiplex PCR, while the TCRdb copy is restricted to in-frame clones and leaves out a portion. The sample contains 60,000 to 70,000 clones, 79% of which appear only once. The CDR3 consists of 12 residues. V was clipped by 6 bases and J by 1 base, with 8 bases between them. Per germline, CDR1 SGHKS and CDR2 YYEKEE (reference sequence). About this clone itself: Its specificity is not known.

General study results and limits: Response was reportedly best predicted by early blood T cell clone dynamics, with interferon-beta. There was expansion of tumor-derived TCR clones in blood after radiotherapy plus ipilimumab.

Sequenced here: peripheral blood, sampled from a patient treated with radiotherapy plus ipilimumab. The chain joins TRBV5-5 to TRBJ2-7; weak D call: TRBD1 (6 bases). The receptor was isolated from a human donor with non-small cell lung cancer who had a complete response to radiotherapy plus ipilimumab. The CDR3 coding sequence is TGTGCCAGCAACGACAGGTCCTACGAGCAGTACTTC. Its protein product is CASNDRSYEQYF.